One and the same sample provided the 13 T cell receptor beta chains below, sequenced in a study of OX40 agonist ivuxolimab in advanced cancers. Some clones are missing from TCRdb's copy, which holds only in-frame ones; the method was immunoSEQ multiplex PCR. The sample consists of about 78,000 clones, around 94% of them appearing once. This sample comprised CD4+ or CD8+ T cells sorted from blood, obtained in a trial of the OX40 agonist ivuxolimab. These receptors were taken from an adult with an advanced solid tumor such as melanoma, head and neck, liver or kidney cancer.

The chain uses TRBV7-2 and TRBJ2-2, with D possibly matching TRBD1 (6 bases). This CDR3 region has 16 residues. Between the trimmed V and J ends, which lost 5 bases and 1 base, there was a span of 14 bases. The germline V gene encodes CDR1 SGHTA and CDR2 FQGNSA. CDR3 residues: CASSTQGLRNTGELFF. CDR3 coding DNA: TGTGCCAGCAGCACACAGGGTCTAAGGAACACCGGGGAGCTGTTTTTT. The variable domain in full, completed from reference TRBV7-2 and TRBJ2-2, reads GAGVSQSPSNKVTEKGKDVELRCDPISGHTALYWYRQSLGQGLEFLIYFQGNSAPDKSGLPSDRFSAERTGGSVSTLTIQRTQQEDSAVYLCASSTQGLRNTGELFFGEGSRLTVL.

The V gene is TRBV19, the J gene TRBJ2-5; 8 bases align to TRBD1. Per the germline V gene, CDR1 is LNHDA and CDR2 is SQIVND (reference sequence). Trimming took 7 bases from V and 9 from J; bases not matched to a gene: 13. This CDR3 is built from 14 residues. This CDR3 reads CASTSTGVVGAQYF. The DNA for the CDR3 is TGTGCCAGTACCTCGACAGGGGTGGTTGGTGCCCAGTACTTC.

This chain links TRBV27 with TRBJ2-5, with D maybe TRBD2 (5 bases). Trimming left V 3 bases short and J 1 base short, with 6 bases between. The CDR3 spans 13 residues. CDR1 and CDR2 from the germline V gene are MNHEY and SMNVEV (reference sequence). The CDR3 region is CASSLRVQETQYF. The CDR3 DNA is TGTGCCAGCAGTTTGCGGGTCCAAGAGACCCAGTACTTC.

This chain connects TRBV28 to TRBJ1-1; D not resolved. The V end was cut by 5 bases, the J end by 11 bases, with 15 bases between. Germline CDR1 and CDR2: MDHEN and SYDVKM. This CDR3 region has 12 residues. CDR3 sequence (DNA): TGTGCCAGCAGTGCCCCTTATCGAGGTGCTTTCTTT. Translated, it gives CASSAPYRGAFF.

Only a few counts were recorded for this clone. This chain links TRBV11-2 with TRBJ2-7, with TRBD1 as a possible D gene (6 bases). The CDR3 covers 12 residues. The germline V gene encodes CDR1 SGHAT and CDR2 FQNNGV. V lost 11 bases, J lost 6 bases, and 17 bases lay in between. The CDR3 DNA is TGTGCCGGCGGACAGTCTCTACGCGAGCAGTACTTC. Protein sequence: CAGGQSLREQYF.

V is TRBV7-2 and J is TRBJ2-7; no definite D call. Trimming took off 1 base at V and 5 bases at J, with 9 bases between the two ends. Germline V gene sequence: CDR1 SGHTA, CDR2 FQGNSA. The CDR3 is 13 amino acids. The CDR3 region is CASSLGTTDEQYF. CDR3 in DNA: TGTGCCAGCAGCTTAGGCACCACGGACGAGCAGTACTTC.

The chain recombines TRBV6-6 with TRBJ1-6, with D unclear. The CDR3 totals 16 residues. Trimming cost V 6 bases and J 7 bases, with 19 bases left between them. CDR1 is MNHNY, CDR2 SVGAGI, per germline (reference sequence). DNA for the CDR3: TGTGCCAGCAGCTCCTCGAGGGTCTTAGAGAATTCACCCCTCCACTTT. Translating gives CASSSSRVLENSPLHF.

The V call is TRBV18, the J call TRBJ1-6; D is ambiguous. CDR3 length: 14 amino acids. Germline V lookup: CDR1 KGHSH, CDR2 LQKENI. Trimming left V 5 bases short and J 8 bases short, with 13 bases between. The CDR3 spells CASSDQSYDSPLHF. The CDR3 DNA sequence: TGTGCCAGCTCAGACCAGTCTTATGATTCACCCCTCCACTTT.

The chain is built from TRBV5-1 and TRBJ1-4; D not resolved. The V and J ends lost 0 bases and 5 bases respectively, with 8 bases between them. The length of the CDR3 is 14 residues. Germline loops: CDR1 SGHRS, CDR2 YFSETQ. Here the CDR3 reads CASSLDRGNEKLFF. In DNA, the CDR3 is TGCGCCAGCAGCTTGGACCGGGGAAATGAAAAACTGTTTTTT.

The CDR3 bases are TGTGCCAGCAGCTTGGGCGGATATATGAACACTGAAGCTTTCTTT. Its translation: CASSLGGYMNTEAFF. The chain combines TRBV5-4 with TRBJ1-1; D ambiguous. The ends were cut back, 0 bases at V and 0 bases at J, with 9 bases in the middle. CDR1 and CDR2 from the germline V gene are SGHNT and YYREEE (reference sequence). The CDR3 sequence is 15 residues long.

The genes are TRBV29-1 and TRBJ1-1; 7 nucleotides line up with TRBD1. This CDR3 region has 13 residues. CDR1 SQVTM and CDR2 ANQGSEA come from the germline V gene. V was pared by 8 bases and J by 5 bases, with 11 bases of the junction left unmatched. CDR3 sequence: CSTETPRGTEAFF. CDR3 DNA sequence: TGCAGCACCGAAACCCCCAGGGGGACTGAAGCTTTCTTT. Complete variable domain (other parts from reference TRBV29-1 and TRBJ1-1): SAVISQKPSRDICQRGTSLTIQCQVDSQVTMMFWYRQQPGQSLTLIATANQGSEATYESGFVIDKFPISRPNLTFSTLTVSNMSPEDSSIYLCSTETPRGTEAFFGQGTRLTVV.

The chain is built from TRBV6-1 and TRBJ2-7; 8 nucleotides line up with TRBD2. The V gene end was trimmed by 7 bases and the J gene end by 0 bases; junction bases not matched to a gene: 8. Germline assignment: CDR1 MNHNS and CDR2 SASEGT. This CDR3 comprises 15 residues. CDR3 region: CASMGGLAGSYEQYF. The CDR3 DNA sequence: TGTGCCAGCATGGGGGGGCTAGCGGGCTCCTACGAGCAGTACTTC.

Concerning this clone itself: Relative to the germline gene, one junction end is altered; a read error may explain this. The rearrangement uses TRBV19 and TRBJ2-5, with D uncertain. Looked up from germline, CDR1 is LNHDA and CDR2 is SQIVND (reference sequence). The CDR3 totals 13 residues. The CDR3 is CASSLVTQEAQYF. The DNA for the CDR3 is TGTGCCAGTAGTCTTGTGACCCAAGAGGCCCAGTACTTC.